One sample yielded the 25 T cell receptor beta chains listed below, sequenced in a study of OX40 agonist ivuxolimab in advanced cancers. Only in-frame clones appear in the TCRdb table, and some are missing; sequencing was by immunoSEQ multiplex PCR. This sample has tens of thousands of clones, with 91% found just once. Sequenced here: CD4+ or CD8+ T cells sorted from blood, sampled in a trial of the OX40 agonist ivuxolimab. The receptors stem from an adult with an advanced solid tumor such as melanoma, head and neck, liver or kidney cancer.

The V call is TRBV7-9, the J call TRBJ2-7, with 7 bases matching TRBD2. V trimming: 11 bases; J trimming: 0 bases; junction bases outside the gene matches: 7. There are 13 residues in the CDR3. CDR1 is SEHNR, CDR2 FQNEAQ, per germline (reference sequence). The CDR3 is CAGEGQSSYEQYF. The CDR3 DNA reads TGTGCCGGGGAGGGCCAAAGCTCCTACGAGCAGTACTTC.

This chain uses TRBV4-2 with TRBJ1-4, with 7 bases fitting TRBD1. Looked up from germline, CDR1 is LGHNA and CDR2 is YNFKEQ. With 3 bases clipped from V and 7 bases from J, the junction kept 5 bases outside the gene matches. This CDR3 has 14 residues. In DNA, the CDR3 is TGTGCCAGCAGCCAGACAGGGAGTGGTGAAAAACTGTTTTTT. It is translated as CASSQTGSGEKLFF.

The genes are TRBV27 and TRBJ2-7; D perhaps matches TRBD1 (5 bases). The CDR3 is 14 residues long. With 2 bases removed from V and 2 bases from J, the gap between germline ends came to 10 bases. The germline CDR1 and CDR2 sequences are MNHEY and SMNVEV (reference sequence). CDR3 nucleotide sequence: TGTGCCAGCAGTTTAGTAAAGGGGACCTACGAGCAGTACTTC. This encodes CASSLVKGTYEQYF.

As to this clone: The junction shows a germline mismatch at one end, possibly a read error. The J gene is TRBJ2-5, the V gene TRBV7-7; D unresolved. The CDR3 runs to 14 residues. The germline gives CDR1 SSHAT, CDR2 FNYEAQ (reference sequence). The CDR3: CASSQTTRQETQYF. CDR3 nucleotide sequence: TGTGCTAGCAGCCAAACCACCAGGCAAGAGACCCAGTACTTC.

This clone was picked up one time. The chain is built from TRBV6-4 and TRBJ2-5; the D is unclear. Trimming cost V 7 bases and J 2 bases, with 11 bases left between them. The CDR3 totals 13 residues. The germline V gene has CDR1 MRHNA and CDR2 SNTAGT. Written as DNA, the CDR3 is TGTGCCAGCAATGGAGTGTTACAAGAGACCCAGTACTTC. Translation gives CASNGVLQETQYF.

The chain has TRBV6-4 and TRBJ2-4, with TRBD2 matching 8 bases. Germline CDR1 and CDR2: MRHNA and SNTAGT. The CDR3 runs to 17 residues. The V segment lost 7 bases and the J segment 3 bases; nucleotides outside the gene matches: 14. The CDR3 region is CASIIPRAGVGKNIQYF. The CDR3 region has the DNA TGTGCCAGCATCATCCCCAGAGCGGGAGTGGGCAAAAACATTCAGTACTTC.

The rearrangement uses TRBV9 and TRBJ1-5; D remains ambiguous. V was shortened by 1 base and J by 2 bases, with 13 bases between the two germline ends. Germline-derived CDR1 and CDR2 are SGDLS and YYNGEE. The CDR3 loop spans 16 amino acids. CDR3 loop: CASSVKFRDRNQPQHF. In DNA form, the CDR3 reads TGTGCCAGCAGCGTAAAGTTCAGAGATCGCAATCAGCCCCAGCATTTT.

This chain connects TRBV7-8 to TRBJ2-4, with 9 bases lining up with TRBD1. CDR1 is SGHVS and CDR2 is FQNEAQ in the germline V gene. V was pared by 5 bases and J by 6 bases, with 5 bases of the junction left unmatched. The length of the CDR3 is 14 residues. The CDR3 DNA follows: TGTGCCAGCAGCGGGGACAGGGAGGGAAACATTCAGTACTTC. This sequence encodes CASSGDREGNIQYF.

The CDR3 nucleotides read TGTGCCAGCAGCCATGCAGGGGGCACTGAAGCTTTCTTT. The encoded protein is CASSHAGGTEAFF. The genes are TRBV11-3 and TRBJ1-1, with 7 nucleotides matching TRBD1. The CDR3 totals 13 residues. The germline V gene encodes CDR1 SGHNT and CDR2 YENEEA. V trimming: 5 bases; J trimming: 4 bases; junction bases outside the gene matches: 4.

V and J are TRBV7-2 and TRBJ2-5, with D possibly TRBD2 on 5 matching bases. Trimming cost V 5 bases and J 5 bases, with 15 bases left between them. The germline V gene encodes CDR1 SGHTA and CDR2 FQGNSA. The CDR3 has 14 residues. The DNA for the CDR3 is TGTGCCAGCAGCCCCGGGATTCCTGTTGAGACCCAGTACTTC. This gives the protein CASSPGIPVETQYF.

J is TRBJ2-7 and V is TRBV7-2; D assignment may be TRBD1 or TRBD2 (6 bases each). The V end was cut by 8 bases, the J end by 3 bases, with 14 bases between. Germline CDR1 SGHTA, CDR2 FQGNSA. The CDR3 runs to 13 residues. Here the CDR3 DNA reads TGTGCCAGCCGGGGGCCGGGGAGCTACGAGCAGTACTTC. This encodes CASRGPGSYEQYF.

The rearrangement uses TRBV27 and TRBJ1-6; D is perhaps TRBD1 (6 bases). The CDR3 consists of 13 residues. The germline gives CDR1 MNHEY, CDR2 SMNVEV (reference sequence). The ends were cut back, 3 bases at V and 10 bases at J, with 10 bases in the middle. The CDR3 region is CASSFGGSSPLHF. CDR3 in DNA: TGTGCCAGCAGTTTCGGGGGCAGCTCACCCCTCCACTTT.

The chain recombines TRBV7-9 with TRBJ1-1; 8 bases match TRBD1. The trim removed 2 bases at V and 2 bases at J, leaving 4 bases unmatched. The CDR3 is 15 residues long. Germline V gene lookup returns CDR1 SEHNR and CDR2 FQNEAQ (reference sequence). CDR3 region: CASSLRGQGNTEAFF. The CDR3 DNA is TGTGCCAGCAGCTTACGAGGACAGGGTAACACTGAAGCTTTCTTT.

Here the CDR3 DNA reads TGTGCCAGCAGCTTAGGAAGAGTGGCCACCATGAACACTGAAGCTTTCTTT. As protein: CASSLGRVATMNTEAFF. The chain carries TRBV11-1 and TRBJ1-1; D is unclear. Trimming removed 1 base at V and 0 bases at J, with 15 bases between. Germline V lookup: CDR1 SGHAT, CDR2 FQDESV (reference sequence). The CDR3 extends over 17 amino acids.

The chain is built from TRBV5-6 and TRBJ2-7, with TRBD2 matching over 8 bases. V gave up 4 bases and J gave up 5 bases; unmatched junction bases: 11. Germline CDR1 reads SGHDT; CDR2 reads YYEEEE. The CDR3 runs 15 residues. As DNA, the CDR3 is TGTGCCAGCAGCCTTTGGGCGGGAGGAGGTGACGAGCAGTACTTC. Translation gives CASSLWAGGGDEQYF.

The rearrangement links TRBV7-9 to TRBJ2-1, with D perhaps being TRBD1 or TRBD2 (6 bases each). CDR1 is SEHNR, CDR2 FQNEAQ, per germline (reference sequence). The CDR3 consists of 16 residues. Trimming left V 5 bases short and J 9 bases short, with 23 bases between. The CDR3 loop is CASSPLTPSEGGEQFF. In DNA form, the CDR3 reads TGTGCCAGCAGCCCCCTTACGCCCTCCGAGGGGGGTGAGCAGTTCTTC.

This clone was counted once. V and J are TRBV19 and TRBJ1-1; TRBD1 aligns across 7 bases. Germline trimming cut 3 bases from V and 2 bases from J; bases unmatched to any gene: 9. Germline V CDR1 and CDR2: LNHDA, SQIVND (reference sequence). The CDR3 spans 16 residues. The CDR3 here is CASSINRRGQNTEAFF. CDR3 nucleotides: TGTGCCAGTAGTATCAATCGAAGGGGGCAAAACACTGAAGCTTTCTTT. The full variable domain, completed using reference TRBV19 and TRBJ1-1, is DGGITQSPKYLFRKEGQNVTLSCEQNLNHDAMYWYRQDPGQGLRLIYYSQIVNDFQKGDIAEGYSVSREKKESFPLTVTSAQKNPTAFYLCASSINRRGQNTEAFFGQGTRLTVV.

J is TRBJ2-1 and V is TRBV7-9, with TRBD2 matching over 9 bases. Germline CDR1 and CDR2: SEHNR and FQNEAQ (reference sequence). The CDR3 length is 15 residues. With 1 base clipped from V and 4 bases from J, the junction kept 2 bases outside the gene matches. In DNA, the CDR3 is TGTGCCAGCAGCTTAGGCCTAGCGGGGTACAATGAGCAGTTCTTC. Residues: CASSLGLAGYNEQFF.

V and J are TRBV12-1 and TRBJ2-3; the listed D gene, TRBD2, was not tested against the DNA. TRBV12-1 is given as a pseudogene. The length of the CDR3 is 22 residues. The CDR3 coding sequence is TGTGCCAGCAGACTTGTTCCCTTGTGGGCTAGCGGGAGGTCCCGGAGCACAGATACGCAGTATTTT. It codes for CASRLVPLWASGRSRSTDTQYF.

CDR3 region: CAWSVYPGNEQYF. The DNA of the CDR3 is TGTGCCTGGAGTGTATATCCAGGGAACGAGCAGTACTTC. The rearrangement uses TRBV30 and TRBJ2-7, with a possible D match to TRBD1 (5 bases). Per the germline V gene, CDR1 is GTSNPN and CDR2 is SVGIG (reference sequence). The CDR3 extends over 13 amino acids. The ends were cut back, 0 bases at V and 5 bases at J, with 11 bases in the middle.

The CDR3 bases are TGTGCCAGTAGTATGGAAGAGACCCAGTACTTC. This sequence encodes CASSMEETQYF. This chain uses TRBV19 with TRBJ2-5; the D is unclear. V was cut by 3 bases and J by 3 bases, with 2 bases left in between. In germline, CDR1 is LNHDA, CDR2 SQIVND (reference sequence). The CDR3 consists of 11 residues. The whole variable domain, remainder taken from reference TRBV19 and TRBJ2-5, is DGGITQSPKYLFRKEGQNVTLSCEQNLNHDAMYWYRQDPGQGLRLIYYSQIVNDFQKGDIAEGYSVSREKKESFPLTVTSAQKNPTAFYLCASSMEETQYFGPGTRLLVL.

This clone occurred a few times. CDR3 sequence (DNA): TGTGCCATCTCGGAAGCGGGAGGGCCCTACAATGAGCAGTTCTTC. Residues: CAISEAGGPYNEQFF. The chain joins TRBV6-4 to TRBJ2-1, with 10 nucleotides matching TRBD2. The CDR3 has 15 residues. The V segment lost 10 bases and the J segment 2 bases; nucleotides outside the gene matches: 8. Germline CDR1 and CDR2: MRHNA and SNTAGT.

The chain uses TRBV11-2 and TRBJ2-7; a weak D match, TRBD2 (6 bases). The CDR3 length is 15 residues. Germline V lookup: CDR1 SGHAT, CDR2 FQNNGV. The V gene lost 1 base and the J gene lost 5 bases, with 15 bases spanning the gap. The CDR3 sequence is CASSLVGSFDNEQYF. The CDR3 region has the DNA TGTGCCAGCAGCTTAGTCGGGAGCTTTGATAACGAGCAGTACTTC.

The rearrangement joins TRBV4-1 to TRBJ2-2; either TRBD1 or TRBD2 may supply D (5 bases each). From germline, CDR1 is MGHRA and CDR2 YSYEKL. This CDR3 has 15 amino acids. The V end was cut by 4 bases, the J end by 5 bases, with 14 bases between. For the CDR3, the DNA is TGCGCCAGCAGCCCCTTCCAGGGCGGGACCGGGGAGCTGTTTTTT. Its protein product is CASSPFQGGTGELFF.

This rearrangement joins TRBV28 to TRBJ1-5; D unclear. V was trimmed by 3 bases and J by 4 bases, leaving 10 bases between them. The CDR3 is 14 amino acids. The germline V gene has CDR1 MDHEN and CDR2 SYDVKM. The CDR3 nucleotides read TGTGCCAGCAGTTTGATAGGGAAGAATCAGCCCCAGCATTTT. Its protein is CASSLIGKNQPQHF.